The clone carrying this T cell receptor (beta chain) has a count of ten or more. This entry belongs to a study of blood T cell repertoires in COVID-19. The repertoire was sequenced with immunoSEQ multiplex PCR; TCRdb's copy has only in-frame clones and lacks some. The sample holds 200,000 to 300,000 clones, roughly 87% seen once. CDR1 is SNHLY and CDR2 is FYNNEI in the germline V gene. The CDR3 totals 13 residues. Trimming removed 2 bases at V and 1 base at J, with 5 bases between. Participant reports of clinical history set cohort assignment. This receptor was taken from a woman in her twenties or thirties with acute COVID-19. The chain links TRBV2 to TRBJ1-1; D is ambiguous. Material for sequencing was PBMCs or T cells enriched from blood (not recorded which). The chain's CDR3 is CASSEFGNTEAFF. The CDR3 DNA reads TGTGCCAGCAGTGAATTCGGGAACACTGAAGCTTTCTTT.